The 16 T cell receptor beta chains in this list originate from one sample, sequenced in a study of blood T cell repertoires in COVID-19. Repertoires were generated with immunoSEQ multiplex PCR, while TCRdb's copy carries only in-frame clones and drops some. The repertoire holds 95,000 to 150,000 clones, with 80% to 90% as singletons. The material sequenced was peripheral blood. All receptors derive from a man aged 35 to 55 with acute or convalescent COVID-19.

This chain connects TRBV29-1 to TRBJ1-1; D ambiguous. CDR1 is SQVTM and CDR2 is ANQGSEA in the germline V gene. The CDR3 totals 11 residues. V was pared by 7 bases and J by 5 bases, with 11 bases between. The CDR3 spells CSAKAGTEAFF. DNA of the CDR3: TGCAGCGCCAAAGCGGGGACTGAAGCTTTCTTT.

This chain joins TRBV18 and TRBJ1-5, with TRBD1 as a possible D gene (5 bases). V was clipped by 11 bases and J by 0 bases, with 17 bases between them. The CDR3 length is 15 residues. Germline CDR1 KGHSH, CDR2 LQKENI. The CDR3 spells CASSGGEYSNQPQHF. CDR3 in DNA: TGTGCCTCCTCCGGGGGGGAGTATAGCAATCAGCCCCAGCATTTT.

V usage is TRBV7-3 and J usage is TRBJ2-1, with 11 bases aligning to TRBD2. Germline-derived CDR1 and CDR2 are SGHTA and FQGTGA. The V and J ends lost 5 bases and 0 bases, in that order; junction bases with no gene match: 9. This CDR3 is 18 amino acids long. The CDR3 DNA sequence: TGTGCCAGCAGCCGCGGTAGCGGGGGGGGCTTCTCCTACAATGAGCAGTTCTTC. Translation gives CASSRGSGGGFSYNEQFF.

V and J are TRBV30 and TRBJ2-1, with TRBD2 matching 10 bases. Unmatched junction bases numbered 18, after V lost 3 bases and J lost 4 bases. Germline V gene lookup returns CDR1 GTSNPN and CDR2 SVGIG (reference sequence). The CDR3 length is 19 residues. The CDR3 loop reads CAWSGRSGRGFSGYNEQFF. The CDR3 DNA sequence: TGTGCCTGGAGCGGCCGGAGCGGGAGGGGATTCTCTGGGTACAATGAGCAGTTCTTC.

The rearrangement uses TRBV29-1 and TRBJ1-2; D is possibly TRBD1 (6 bases). Germline V gene lookup returns CDR1 SQVTM and CDR2 ANQGSEA. The length of the CDR3 is 13 residues. V was cut by 4 bases and J by 0 bases, with 9 bases left in between. CDR3 DNA: TGCAGCGTTGGACAGGCCCCTAACTATGGCTACACCTTC. The encoded protein is CSVGQAPNYGYTF.

The CDR3 sequence is CASSQGGTSGSQETQYF. The CDR3 region has the DNA TGCGCCAGCAGCCAAGGGGGGACTAGCGGGAGTCAAGAGACCCAGTACTTC. This chain uses TRBV4-1 with TRBJ2-5, with 14 bases aligning to TRBD2. The CDR3 is made up of 17 amino acids. J gave up 2 bases and V 1 base, and 3 bases lay outside the gene matches. From germline, CDR1 is MGHRA and CDR2 YSYEKL.

This clone was recorded a few times. V usage is TRBV11-1 and J usage is TRBJ1-6; 8 bases fit TRBD1. Trimming cost V 1 base and J 6 bases; bases outside gene matches: 5. The CDR3 runs 16 residues. CDR1 is SGHAT, CDR2 FQDESV, per germline (reference sequence). The CDR3 loop is CASSLGSDRGNSPLHF. CDR3 nucleotide sequence: TGTGCCAGCAGCTTAGGAAGTGACAGGGGTAATTCACCCCTCCACTTT.

Judged by abundance, this clone is medium-sized (0.01 to 0.1%). The rearrangement uses TRBV11-2 and TRBJ1-6; tentative D call: TRBD1 (5 bases). Looked up from germline, CDR1 is SGHAT and CDR2 is FQNNGV. This CDR3 spans 12 amino acids. Trimming removed 4 bases at V and 8 bases at J, with 6 bases between. CDR3 region: CASSSGYSPLHF. The CDR3 coding sequence is TGTGCCAGCAGCTCAGGGTATTCACCCCTCCACTTT.

V usage is TRBV2 and J usage is TRBJ2-7; 8 bases are a match to TRBD1. The CDR3 covers 13 residues. Per the germline V gene, CDR1 is SNHLY and CDR2 is FYNNEI. V lost 6 bases and J lost 6; bases outside the gene matches: 7. The CDR3 sequence is CASRQGEVGEQYF. CDR3 bases: TGTGCCAGCAGACAGGGGGAGGTTGGCGAGCAGTACTTC.

The V call is TRBV7-2, the J call TRBJ1-1; D is uncertain. Germline V CDR1 and CDR2: SGHTA, FQGNSA. The CDR3 is made up of 14 amino acids. V lost 0 bases and J lost 1, with 6 bases in between. The CDR3 sequence is CASSLAGWNTEAFF. CDR3 coding DNA: TGTGCCAGCAGCTTAGCGGGCTGGAACACTGAAGCTTTCTTT.

This rearrangement joins TRBV6-4 to TRBJ2-3, with D hard to call. Germline V lookup: CDR1 MRHNA, CDR2 SNTAGT. This CDR3 spans 13 amino acids. With 2 bases removed from V and 0 bases from J, the gap between germline ends came to 3 bases. The DNA of the CDR3 is TGTGCCAGCAGTGACCCTAGCACAGATACGCAGTATTTT. Amino acid sequence: CASSDPSTDTQYF.

The rearrangement uses TRBV7-8 and TRBJ1-1; D remains ambiguous. The CDR3 contains 13 residues. The V end was cut by 1 base, the J end by 5 bases, with 8 bases between. Germline V CDR1 and CDR2: SGHVS, FQNEAQ. This CDR3 reads CASSLGSRTEAFF. In nucleotides, the CDR3 is TGTGCCAGCAGCTTAGGGTCGAGGACTGAAGCTTTCTTT. The whole variable domain, filled in from reference TRBV7-8 and TRBJ1-1, reads GAGVSQSPRYKVAKRGQDVALRCDPISGHVSLFWYQQALGQGPEFLTYFQNEAQLDKSGLPSDRFFAERPEGSVSTLKIQRTQQEDSAVYLCASSLGSRTEAFFGQGTRLTVV.

The chain recombines TRBV11-2 with TRBJ2-7; tentatively, D is TRBD1 (6 bases). V lost 5 bases to trimming and J lost 0 bases, with 17 bases between them. Germline V gene data show CDR1 as SGHAT and CDR2 as FQNNGV. This CDR3 region has 16 residues. Here the CDR3 reads CASSQRTERISYEQYF. The CDR3 DNA reads as TGTGCCAGCAGCCAGAGGACAGAGCGGATCTCCTACGAGCAGTACTTC. The variable domain in full, with the rest retrieved from reference TRBV11-2 and TRBJ2-7, is EAGVAQSPRYKIIEKRQSVAFWCNPISGHATLYWYQQILGQGPKLLIQFQNNGVVDDSQLPKDRFSAERLKGVDSTLKIQPAKLEDSAVYLCASSQRTERISYEQYFGPGTRLTVT.

The rearrangement links TRBV19 to TRBJ1-6; D ambiguous. From germline, CDR1 is LNHDA and CDR2 SQIVND (reference sequence). The CDR3 has 15 residues. V was clipped by 5 bases and J by 6 bases, with 14 bases between them. CDR3 coding DNA: TGTGCCAGTAGTCCCCGGGGAGGGTCTAATTCACCCCTCCACTTT. Translated: CASSPRGGSNSPLHF.

The chain combines TRBV27 with TRBJ2-1; 13 bases line up with TRBD2. The CDR3 runs to 16 residues. V lost 2 bases to trimming and J lost 9 bases; unmatched junction nucleotides: 7. CDR1 and CDR2 (germline): MNHEY, SMNVEV (reference sequence). The CDR3 region is CASSLIGLAGVGEQFF. The CDR3 coding sequence is TGTGCCAGCAGTTTAATTGGACTAGCGGGAGTGGGTGAGCAGTTCTTC.

V and J are TRBV6-5 and TRBJ1-2; 8 positions match TRBD1. The CDR3 has 15 amino acids. The germline CDR1 and CDR2 sequences are MNHEY and SVGAGI. The junction had 8 bases not matched to a gene; V was cut back by 8 bases and J by 0 bases. The CDR3 here is CASSDRARTNYGYTF. In DNA form, the CDR3 reads TGTGCCAGCTCGGACAGGGCAAGGACTAACTATGGCTACACCTTC.